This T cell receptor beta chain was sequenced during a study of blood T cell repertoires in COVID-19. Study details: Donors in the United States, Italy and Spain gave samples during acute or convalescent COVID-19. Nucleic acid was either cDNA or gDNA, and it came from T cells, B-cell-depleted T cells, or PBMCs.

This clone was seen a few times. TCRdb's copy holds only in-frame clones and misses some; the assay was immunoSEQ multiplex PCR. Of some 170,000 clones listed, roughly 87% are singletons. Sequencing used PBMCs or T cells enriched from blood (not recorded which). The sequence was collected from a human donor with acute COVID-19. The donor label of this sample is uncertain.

The CDR3 sequence: CASSSNQRGLYTGELFF. Written as DNA, the CDR3 is TGTGCCAGCAGCTCAAATCAGCGGGGGCTTTACACCGGGGAGCTGTTTTTT. V usage is TRBV5-4 and J usage is TRBJ2-2; 8 bases fit TRBD2. This CDR3 is built from 17 residues. Germline V gene sequence: CDR1 SGHNT, CDR2 YYREEE (reference sequence). The J segment lost 3 bases and the V segment lost 3 bases, leaving 10 bases of the junction unmatched.